Shown below are 10 T cell receptor beta chains from a single sample sequenced in a study of technical replicates of blood from a few donors. Repertoires were generated with immunoSEQ multiplex PCR, while TCRdb's copy carries only in-frame clones and drops some. Among about 56,000 clones listed, 90% to 95% were seen once. Sequenced sample: PBMCs. These receptors were obtained from a human donor in good health. Some clones in this sample may be carry-over from other donors' samples.

The sample holds one count of this clone. J is TRBJ1-1 and V is TRBV6-5; D ambiguous. The length of the CDR3 is 13 residues. Trimming took off 3 bases at V and 5 bases at J, with 10 bases between the two ends. Per the germline V gene, CDR1 is MNHEY and CDR2 is SVGAGI. The CDR3 loop reads CASSYRVLTEAFF. In DNA form, the CDR3 reads TGTGCCAGCAGTTATCGCGTGTTGACTGAAGCTTTCTTT.

The chain uses TRBV7-2 and TRBJ2-3; 15 bases line up with TRBD2. The CDR3 length is 15 residues. V lost 6 bases, J lost 5 bases, and 3 bases stayed unmatched. The germline gives CDR1 SGHTA, CDR2 FQGNSA. The CDR3 DNA sequence: TGTGCCAGCAGACCGGGACTAGCGGGAGGAGATACGCAGTATTTT. Protein sequence: CASRPGLAGGDTQYF.

The genes are TRBV4-3 and TRBJ2-2; D gene uncertain. From germline, CDR1 is LGHNA and CDR2 YSLEER. The CDR3 runs to 16 residues. V was trimmed by 0 bases and J by 0 bases, leaving 8 bases between them. The CDR3 region is CASSQDSRANTGELFF. As DNA, the CDR3 is TGCGCCAGCAGCCAAGATTCCCGCGCGAACACCGGGGAGCTGTTTTTT.

The chain carries TRBV5-5 and TRBJ2-3; D gene uncertain. The germline V gene encodes CDR1 SGHKS and CDR2 YYEKEE (reference sequence). V lost 4 bases to trimming and J lost 6 bases, with 12 bases between them. This CDR3 is built from 13 residues. CDR3 amino acids: CASSLTSVDTQYF. The DNA of the CDR3 is TGTGCCAGCAGCCTAACGAGTGTGGATACGCAGTATTTT.

The chain carries TRBV19 and TRBJ2-7, with 12 bases fitting TRBD2. Per germline, CDR1 LNHDA and CDR2 SQIVND (reference sequence). The CDR3 is 15 amino acids. The J segment lost 10 bases and the V segment lost 6 bases, leaving 13 bases of the junction unmatched. The CDR3 spells CASSPRLAGVDCQYF. In nucleotides, the CDR3 is TGTGCCAGTAGCCCCCGACTAGCGGGAGTAGATTGCCAGTACTTC.

This sequence joins TRBV30 and TRBJ2-4; D is unresolved. The length of the CDR3 is 12 residues. The germline V gene has CDR1 GTSNPN and CDR2 SVGIG (reference sequence). The V gene lost 3 bases and the J gene lost 7 bases, with 10 bases spanning the gap. The CDR3 here is CAWSLLSNIQYF. The CDR3 nucleotides read TGTGCCTGGAGCCTTCTATCGAACATTCAGTACTTC.

V and J are TRBV7-8 and TRBJ2-7; a possible D gene is TRBD1 (5 bases). The CDR3 has 14 amino acids. Germline CDR1 reads SGHVS; CDR2 reads FQNEAQ. V dropped 0 bases and J dropped 2 bases, with 8 bases sitting between them. The CDR3 is CASSLAPGPYEQYF. CDR3 bases: TGTGCCAGCAGCTTAGCCCCAGGGCCCTACGAGCAGTACTTC. The full variable domain, rest sourced from reference TRBV7-8 and TRBJ2-7, is GAGVSQSPRYKVAKRGQDVALRCDPISGHVSLFWYQQALGQGPEFLTYFQNEAQLDKSGLPSDRFFAERPEGSVSTLKIQRTQQEDSAVYLCASSLAPGPYEQYFGPGTRLTVT.

The chain couples TRBV4-1 to TRBJ2-2; the D gene is possibly TRBD1 (5 bases). With 1 base removed from V and 5 bases from J, the gap between germline ends came to 11 bases. The CDR3 has 15 amino acids. Germline CDR1 is MGHRA and CDR2 is YSYEKL. For the CDR3, the DNA is TGCGCCAGCAGCCAAGCTCCAGGGTTAACCGGGGAGCTGTTTTTT. Protein sequence: CASSQAPGLTGELFF.

The chain combines TRBV5-1 with TRBJ2-5; unclear D gene. The V end lost 0 bases, the J end lost 4 bases, and 7 bases lay between the germline ends. The CDR3 has 13 amino acids. Germline V gene lookup returns CDR1 SGHRS and CDR2 YFSETQ. The CDR3 DNA sequence: TGCGCCAGCAGCTTGGTGGCCAGAGAGACCCAGTACTTC. It translates to CASSLVARETQYF.

This clone appeared a single time. This chain links TRBV5-1 with TRBJ2-3; TRBD2 aligns across 7 bases. V shed 2 bases and J 3 bases; nucleotides not matched to a gene: 12. From germline, CDR1 is SGHRS and CDR2 YFSETQ. This CDR3 contains 17 residues. The DNA for the CDR3 is TGCGCCAGCAGCTTAGTGCCAAGCGGGGCTGGAACAGATACGCAGTATTTT. Its protein product is CASSLVPSGAGTDTQYF.